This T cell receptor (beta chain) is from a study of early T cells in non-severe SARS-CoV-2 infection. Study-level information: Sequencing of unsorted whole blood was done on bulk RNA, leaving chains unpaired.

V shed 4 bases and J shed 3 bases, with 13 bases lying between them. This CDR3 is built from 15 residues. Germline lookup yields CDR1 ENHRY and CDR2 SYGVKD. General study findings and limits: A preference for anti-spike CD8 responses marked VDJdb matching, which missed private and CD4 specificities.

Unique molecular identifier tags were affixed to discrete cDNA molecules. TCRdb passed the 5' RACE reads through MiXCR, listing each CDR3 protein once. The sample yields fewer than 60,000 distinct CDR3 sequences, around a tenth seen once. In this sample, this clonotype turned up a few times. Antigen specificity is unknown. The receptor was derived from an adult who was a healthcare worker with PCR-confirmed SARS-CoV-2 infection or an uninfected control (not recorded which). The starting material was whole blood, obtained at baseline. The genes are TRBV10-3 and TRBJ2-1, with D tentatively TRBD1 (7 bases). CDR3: CAISGGDSNYNEQFF. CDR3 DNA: TGTGCCATCAGTGGGGGGGACAGCAACTACAATGAGCAGTTCTTC.